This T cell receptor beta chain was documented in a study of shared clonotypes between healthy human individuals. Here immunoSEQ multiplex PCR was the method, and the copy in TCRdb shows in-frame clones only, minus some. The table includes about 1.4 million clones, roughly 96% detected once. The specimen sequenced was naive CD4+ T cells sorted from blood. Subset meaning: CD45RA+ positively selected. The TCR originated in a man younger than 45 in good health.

The CDR3 protein is CASSLPGLAGEMQYF. For the CDR3, the DNA is TGCGCCAGCAGCCTCCCGGGACTAGCGGGAGAGATGCAGTACTTC. The chain couples TRBV5-1 to TRBJ2-7; 14 bases agree with TRBD2. The germline CDR1 and CDR2 sequences are SGHRS and YFSETQ. V was clipped by 4 bases and J by 9 bases; unmatched bases: 9. This CDR3 has 15 residues.